The 16 T cell receptor beta chains listed next were all sequenced from one sample in a study of blood T cell repertoires in COVID-19. Profiling relied on immunoSEQ multiplex PCR, and the TCRdb table lists in-frame clones only, not all of them. The data hold 100,000 to 150,000 clones, with around four fifths observed a single time. The sample was peripheral blood. The receptors derive from a man aged 80 or over with active or convalescent COVID-19.

V is TRBV14 and J is TRBJ2-5, with 8 bases aligning to TRBD2. CDR3 length: 17 residues. Per germline, CDR1 SGHDN and CDR2 FVKESK. V lost 1 base to trimming and J lost 3 bases; unmatched junction nucleotides: 10. CDR3 region: CASSQVKLAGSKETQYF. CDR3 bases: TGTGCCAGCAGCCAAGTAAAGTTAGCGGGGTCAAAAGAGACCCAGTACTTC.

V gene TRBV4-3 combines with J gene TRBJ1-5, with D possibly TRBD1 on 6 matching bases. CDR3 length: 17 amino acids. Trimming removed 0 bases at V and 3 bases at J, with 15 bases between. Germline V CDR1 and CDR2: LGHNA, YSLEER. The CDR3 sequence is CASSQEAGGQFNQPQHF. The CDR3 region has the DNA TGCGCCAGCAGCCAAGAGGCGGGGGGGCAGTTCAATCAGCCCCAGCATTTT.

V is TRBV5-1 and J is TRBJ1-6, with TRBD1 matching over 7 bases. Trimming took 3 bases from V and 8 from J; bases not matched to a gene: 5. The CDR3 covers 14 residues. The germline V gene has CDR1 SGHRS and CDR2 YFSETQ. CDR3 sequence (DNA): TGCGCCAGCAGCTCCGGACAGGAATATTCACCCCTCCACTTT. The encoded protein is CASSSGQEYSPLHF.

This rearrangement joins TRBV7-2 to TRBJ2-5; D may be TRBD2 (10 bases). The germline V and J ends were trimmed by 1 base and 0 bases, with 21 bases remaining between them. This CDR3 has 19 residues. CDR1 and CDR2 from the germline V gene are SGHTA and FQGNSA. The CDR3 coding sequence is TGTGCCAGCAGCTTAGAGACAGGGGGAACTAGCGGGAACCAAGAGACCCAGTACTTC. It specifies CASSLETGGTSGNQETQYF.

This clone appeared a single time. The chain combines TRBV3-1 (or the pseudogene TRBV3-2) with TRBJ2-3; TRBD2 matches 8 bases. V lost 0 bases and J lost 6; bases outside the gene matches: 11. The CDR3 loop spans 17 amino acids. From germline, CDR1 is LGHDT and CDR2 YNNKEL (reference sequence). The CDR3 protein is CASSQEGTGGRSDTQYF. The CDR3 DNA follows: TGTGCCAGCAGCCAAGAGGGAACGGGGGGGCGTTCCGATACGCAGTATTTT.

The DNA of the CDR3 is TGTGCCAGTAAGGACAGCAACTACGAGCAGTACTTC. Translated, it gives CASKDSNYEQYF. V gene TRBV19 combines with J gene TRBJ2-7; D is perhaps TRBD1 (6 bases). V was trimmed by 7 bases and J by 3 bases, leaving 10 bases between them. The CDR3 sequence is 12 residues long. Germline CDR1 LNHDA, CDR2 SQIVND (reference sequence).

The CDR3 bases are TGCGCCAGCAGCTTGGACAGATATTACGAGCAGTACTTC. Residues: CASSLDRYYEQYF. The chain has TRBV5-1 and TRBJ2-7; D gene ambiguous. Germline assignment: CDR1 SGHRS and CDR2 YFSETQ. The CDR3 spans 13 residues. Trimming cost V 0 bases and J 4 bases, with 8 bases left between them.

The chain joins TRBV28 to TRBJ2-3; TRBD1 matches 8 bases. The CDR3 has 16 residues. In germline, CDR1 is MDHEN, CDR2 SYDVKM. V gave up 5 bases and J gave up 2 bases; unmatched junction bases: 9. Written as DNA, the CDR3 is TGTGCCAGCAGTCCCGGACAGGGATCAGACACAGATACGCAGTATTTT. Translated: CASSPGQGSDTDTQYF.

In this sample, this clone turned up a few times. J is TRBJ1-4 and V is TRBV16; 7 bases are a match to TRBD1. Trimming removed 2 bases from V and 3 bases from J; junction bases left unmatched: 0. Germline-derived CDR1 and CDR2 are KGHSY and FQNENV. There are 14 residues in the CDR3. CDR3 nucleotides: TGTGCCAGCAGCCAAGGGACAGCTAATGAAAAACTGTTTTTT. Its protein product is CASSQGTANEKLFF.

This clone has more than one count but fewer than ten. Here the CDR3 reads CASSQTPGQGVRLYGYTF. The CDR3 DNA reads TGTGCCAGCAGCCAAACCCCGGGACAGGGGGTAAGACTCTATGGCTACACCTTC. The rearrangement joins TRBV7-9 to TRBJ1-2; 11 nucleotides agree with TRBD1. The CDR3 has 18 amino acids. The trim removed 5 bases at V and 4 bases at J, leaving 15 bases unmatched. Germline assignment: CDR1 SEHNR and CDR2 FQNEAQ (reference sequence).

V gene TRBV11-2 combines with J gene TRBJ1-3, with a weak D call TRBD1 (6 bases). V lost 4 bases and J 5 bases, leaving 15 bases between the germline ends. The CDR3 runs 15 residues. Germline CDR1 and CDR2: SGHAT and FQNNGV. This CDR3 is CASSSQGIRRNTIYF. DNA of the CDR3: TGTGCCAGCAGCTCGCAGGGGATCCGCAGAAACACCATATATTTT.

The V gene is TRBV10-3, the J gene TRBJ1-4, with D maybe TRBD1 (5 bases). The CDR3 sequence is 16 residues long. Per germline, CDR1 ENHRY and CDR2 SYGVKD. The V gene lost 0 bases and the J gene lost 7 bases, with 15 bases spanning the gap. The CDR3 sequence: CAISESGGTIGEKLFF. The CDR3 nucleotides are TGTGCCATCAGTGAGTCGGGGGGGACCATTGGTGAAAAACTGTTTTTT.

This rearrangement joins TRBV30 to TRBJ1-1, with D perhaps matching TRBD1 (6 bases). Germline V lookup: CDR1 GTSNPN, CDR2 SVGIG (reference sequence). This CDR3 is built from 11 residues. Trimming shortened V by 5 bases and J by 4 bases, and 8 bases separated the two germline ends. The CDR3 reads CAWSGVTEAFF. The CDR3 DNA reads TGTGCCTGGTCAGGGGTCACTGAAGCTTTCTTT.

The chain carries TRBV11-2 and TRBJ1-1, with D possibly matching TRBD1 (6 bases). Germline CDR1 reads SGHAT; CDR2 reads FQNNGV. The V end was cut by 6 bases, the J end by 11 bases, with 16 bases between. This CDR3 region has 12 residues. Here the CDR3 reads CASRLTGFPAFF. The CDR3 nucleotides are TGTGCCAGCAGGTTAACAGGGTTTCCGGCTTTCTTT.

To note about this clone: The same CDR3 arises from other DNA sequences in this sample as well. The J gene is TRBJ2-7, the V gene TRBV6-5, with 7 bases lining up with TRBD1. CDR3 length: 15 amino acids. V trimming: 2 bases; J trimming: 0 bases; junction bases outside the gene matches: 4. Germline V gives CDR1 MNHEY, CDR2 SVGAGI. The CDR3 bases are TGTGCCAGCAGTTACCTGACAGGGAGCTCCTACGAGCAGTACTTC. Amino acids: CASSYLTGSSYEQYF.

This clone appeared a few times. The V call is TRBV2, the J call TRBJ1-2; 7 bases match TRBD1. The CDR3 runs 14 residues. Trimming at V came to 1 base and at J to 4 bases, leaving 3 bases not matched to a gene. CDR1 and CDR2 (germline): SNHLY, FYNNEI. The CDR3 DNA follows: TGTGCCAGCAGTGAAGGGACAGGCTTCTATGGCTACACCTTC. Its protein is CASSEGTGFYGYTF.